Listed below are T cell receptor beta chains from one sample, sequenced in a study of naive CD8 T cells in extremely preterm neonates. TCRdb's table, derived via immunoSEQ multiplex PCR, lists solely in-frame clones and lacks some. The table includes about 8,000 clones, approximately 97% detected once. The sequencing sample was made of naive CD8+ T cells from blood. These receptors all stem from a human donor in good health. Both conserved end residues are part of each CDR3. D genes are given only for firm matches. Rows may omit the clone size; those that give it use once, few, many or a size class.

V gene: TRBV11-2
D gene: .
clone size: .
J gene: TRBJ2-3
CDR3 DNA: TGTGCCAGCAGCTTAATACAAAGCACAGATACGCAGTATTTT
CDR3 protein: CASSLIQSTDTQYF

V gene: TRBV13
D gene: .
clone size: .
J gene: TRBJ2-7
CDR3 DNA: TGTGCCAGCAGCGAGGGCATATTGGCTTACGAGCAGTACTTC
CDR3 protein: CASSEGILAYEQYF

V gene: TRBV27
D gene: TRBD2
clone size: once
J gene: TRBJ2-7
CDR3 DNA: TGTGCCAGCAGTCCCCTGACTAGCGGGGCCCATTCCTACGAGCAGTACTTC
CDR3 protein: CASSPLTSGAHSYEQYF

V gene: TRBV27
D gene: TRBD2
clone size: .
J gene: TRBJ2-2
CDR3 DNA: TGTGCCAGCAGTCTAGCGGGGGGGCTCGGCACCGGGGAGCTGTTTTTT
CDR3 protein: CASSLAGGLGTGELFF

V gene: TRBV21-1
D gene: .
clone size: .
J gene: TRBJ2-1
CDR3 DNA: TGTGCCAGCCCCTTGGGCCTGGGCGGGGGGCCTCCAGGGGAGCAGTTCTTC
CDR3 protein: CASPLGLGGGPPGEQFF

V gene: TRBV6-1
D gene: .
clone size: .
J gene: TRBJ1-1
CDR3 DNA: TGTGCCAGCAGTGAGCCTATTCAGGGTTGGTCTGAAGCTTTCTTT
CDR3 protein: CASSEPIQGWSEAFF

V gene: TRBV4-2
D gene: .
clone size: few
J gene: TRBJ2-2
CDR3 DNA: TGTGCCAGCAGCCAAGATAAGGGGTGGGGGAACACCGGGGAGCTGTTTTTT
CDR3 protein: CASSQDKGWGNTGELFF

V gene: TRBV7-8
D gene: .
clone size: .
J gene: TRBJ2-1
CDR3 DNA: TGTGCCAGCAGCTTAACGGGGTTGCAGTTCTTC
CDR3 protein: CASSLTGLQFF

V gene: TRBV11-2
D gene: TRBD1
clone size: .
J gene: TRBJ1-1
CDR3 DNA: TGTGCCAGCAGCTCGGACAGGGCTGAAGCTTTCTTT
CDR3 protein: CASSSDRAEAFF

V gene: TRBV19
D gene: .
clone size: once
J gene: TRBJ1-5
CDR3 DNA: TGTGCCAGTAGTATAGATTCGGCGGTGCCCCAGCATTTT
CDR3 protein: CASSIDSAVPQHF

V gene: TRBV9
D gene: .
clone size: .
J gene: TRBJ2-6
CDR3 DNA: TGTGCCAGCAGCGCGGACTCGAGCTCTGGGGCCAACGTCCTGACTTTC
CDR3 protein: CASSADSSSGANVLTF

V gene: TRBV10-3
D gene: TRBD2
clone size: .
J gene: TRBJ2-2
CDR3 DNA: TGTGCCATCAGTGAAGGGCCGGGACTAGCGGGAGGCGGGGAGCTGTTTTTT
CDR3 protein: CAISEGPGLAGGGELFF

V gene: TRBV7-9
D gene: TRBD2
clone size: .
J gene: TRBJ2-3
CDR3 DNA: TGTGCCAGCCACCGGGGGGGGCGAGAAGATACGCAGTATTTT
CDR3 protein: CASHRGGREDTQYF

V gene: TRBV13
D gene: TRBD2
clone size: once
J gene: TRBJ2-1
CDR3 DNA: TGTGCCAGCAGCTGGGGACTAGCGGGAGACAATGAGCAGTTCTTC
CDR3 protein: CASSWGLAGDNEQFF

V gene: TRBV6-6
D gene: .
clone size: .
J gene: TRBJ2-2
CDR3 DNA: TGTGCCAGCATCCCGGCTCGGACTTACACCGGGGAGCTGTTTTTT
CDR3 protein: CASIPARTYTGELFF

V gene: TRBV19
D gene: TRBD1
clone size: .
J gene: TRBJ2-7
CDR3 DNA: TGTGCCAGTAGTGCGCGGGACAGGTACGAGCAGTACTTC
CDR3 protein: CASSARDRYEQYF

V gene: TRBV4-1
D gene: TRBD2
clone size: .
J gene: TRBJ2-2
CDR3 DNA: TGCGCCAGCAGCCAAGCGGGAGGTTTCCCCGGGGAGCTGTTTTTT
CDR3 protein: CASSQAGGFPGELFF

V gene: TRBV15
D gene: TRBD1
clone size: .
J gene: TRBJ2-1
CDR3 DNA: TGTGCCACCAGCGGAGACCCCGGGACAGCGGACAATGAGCAGTTCTTC
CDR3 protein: CATSGDPGTADNEQFF

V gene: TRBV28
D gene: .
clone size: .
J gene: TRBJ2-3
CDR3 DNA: TGTGCCAGCAGTTCCCGATTCGGGGGGCCCGCGACAGATACGCAGTATTTT
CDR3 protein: CASSSRFGGPATDTQYF

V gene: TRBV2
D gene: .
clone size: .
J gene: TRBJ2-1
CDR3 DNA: TGTGCCAGCATCAGGGGAACCTACAATGAGCAGTTCTTC
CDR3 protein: CASIRGTYNEQFF

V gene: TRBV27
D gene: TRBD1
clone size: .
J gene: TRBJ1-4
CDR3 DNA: TGTGCCAGCAGTTGGGGACAGGGTAGAGAGGAAAAACTGTTTTTT
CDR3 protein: CASSWGQGREEKLFF

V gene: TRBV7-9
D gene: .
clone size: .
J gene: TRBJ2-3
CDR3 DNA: TGTGCCAGCCTTCCCACCAACTTGGATACGCAGTATTTT
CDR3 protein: CASLPTNLDTQYF

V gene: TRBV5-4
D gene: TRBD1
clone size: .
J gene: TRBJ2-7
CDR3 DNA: TGTGCCAGCAGCCTCAGACAGGGAGTTGGGGAGCAGTACTTC
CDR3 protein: CASSLRQGVGEQYF

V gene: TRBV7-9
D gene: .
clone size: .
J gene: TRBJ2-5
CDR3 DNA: TGTGCCAGCAGCCCCCTCCCGGGAGAGACCCAGTACTTC
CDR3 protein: CASSPLPGETQYF

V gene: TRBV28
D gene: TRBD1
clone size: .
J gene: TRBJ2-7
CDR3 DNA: TGTGCCAGCAGCTCCATAACACGTTACAGGGGGCGAGGGTGGGTTTACGAGCAGTACTTC
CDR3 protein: CASSSITRYRGRGWVYEQYF

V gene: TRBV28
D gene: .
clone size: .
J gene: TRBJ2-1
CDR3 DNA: TGTGCCAGCAGTTTATCTCCGACTATCTTCTACAATGAGCAGTTCTTC
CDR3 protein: CASSLSPTIFYNEQFF

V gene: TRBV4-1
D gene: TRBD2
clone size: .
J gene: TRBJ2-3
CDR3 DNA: TGCGCCAGCAGCCAAGATCGGCTAGCGGGGGGGTTGCGAGACACAGATACGCAGTATTTT
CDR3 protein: CASSQDRLAGGLRDTDTQYF

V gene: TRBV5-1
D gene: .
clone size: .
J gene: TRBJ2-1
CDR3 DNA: TGCGCCAGCAGCTTGGCCTTAGGGGTCCACAATGAGCAGTTCTTC
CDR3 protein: CASSLALGVHNEQFF

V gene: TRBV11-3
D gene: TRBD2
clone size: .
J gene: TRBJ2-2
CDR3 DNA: TGTGCCAGCAGCTTCGGGCTTTCGACTAGCGGAACGAACACCGGGGAGCTGTTTTTT
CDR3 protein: CASSFGLSTSGTNTGELFF

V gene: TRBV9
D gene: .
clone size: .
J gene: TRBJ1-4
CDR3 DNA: TGTGCCAGCAGCGCCGGTAGGGGTAATGAAAAACTGTTTTTT
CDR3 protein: CASSAGRGNEKLFF

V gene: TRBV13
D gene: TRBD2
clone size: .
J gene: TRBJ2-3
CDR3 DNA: TGTGCCAGCAGCTTAGTGTCTAGCGGGGCCCAGTGGGATACGCAGTATTTT
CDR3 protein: CASSLVSSGAQWDTQYF

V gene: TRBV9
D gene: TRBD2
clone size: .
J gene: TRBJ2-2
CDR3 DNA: TGTGCCAGCAGCTTCACTAGCGGGGGGGCCCCCGGGGAGCTGTTTTTT
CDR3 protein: CASSFTSGGAPGELFF

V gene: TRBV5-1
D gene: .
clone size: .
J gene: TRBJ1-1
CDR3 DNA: TGCGCCAGCAGCCTAGAGCAGGGGATATCTGAAGCTTTCTTT
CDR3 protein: CASSLEQGISEAFF

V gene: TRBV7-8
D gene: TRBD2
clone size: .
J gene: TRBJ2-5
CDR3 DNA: TGTGCCAGCAGCCAGGGACTAGCGGAGGGGGAGACCCAGTACTTC
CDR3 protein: CASSQGLAEGETQYF

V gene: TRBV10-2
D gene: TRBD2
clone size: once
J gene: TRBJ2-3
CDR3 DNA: TGCGCCAGCAGTGAGTTCCCGCGGGGGAGCACAGATACGCAGTATTTT
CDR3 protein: CASSEFPRGSTDTQYF

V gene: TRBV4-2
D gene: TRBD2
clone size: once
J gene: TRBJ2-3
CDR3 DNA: TGTGCCAGCAGCCCGCGGGAGGGCCGGGTCACAGATACGCAGTATTTT
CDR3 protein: CASSPREGRVTDTQYF

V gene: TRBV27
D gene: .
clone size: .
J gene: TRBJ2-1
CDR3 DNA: TGTGCCAGCAGCCTCACTAAGTCCCCCTACAATGAGCAGTTCTTC
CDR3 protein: CASSLTKSPYNEQFF

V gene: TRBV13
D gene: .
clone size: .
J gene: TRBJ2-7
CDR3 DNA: TGTGCCAGCAGCTTAGGGGGCAGGGGTATGCACGAGCAGTACTTC
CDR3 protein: CASSLGGRGMHEQYF

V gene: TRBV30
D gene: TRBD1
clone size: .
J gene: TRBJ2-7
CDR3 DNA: TGTGCCTGGGCAGACAGGGGGCCCGACGAGCAGTACTTC
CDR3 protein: CAWADRGPDEQYF

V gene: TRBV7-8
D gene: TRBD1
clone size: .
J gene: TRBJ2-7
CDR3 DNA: TGTGCCAGCAGTTTATCGCAGGGGGTTCGCTACGAGCAGTACTTC
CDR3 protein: CASSLSQGVRYEQYF

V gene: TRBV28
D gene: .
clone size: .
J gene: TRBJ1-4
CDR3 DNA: TGTGCCAGCAGAGAAGGCCCGGGGTATGAAAAACTGTTTTTT
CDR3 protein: CASREGPGYEKLFF

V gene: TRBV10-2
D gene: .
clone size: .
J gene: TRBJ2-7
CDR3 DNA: TGCGCCAGCACACCGACTAGTGACTACGAGCAGTACTTC
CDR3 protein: CASTPTSDYEQYF

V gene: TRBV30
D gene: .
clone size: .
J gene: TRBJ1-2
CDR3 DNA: TGTGCCTGGAGTTACGGACAGATGGATTATTGGTACACCTTC
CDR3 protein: CAWSYGQMDYWYTF

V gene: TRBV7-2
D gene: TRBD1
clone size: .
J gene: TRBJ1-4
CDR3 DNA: TGTGCCAGCAGCCCCCCTGGGACAGCGGTTAATGAAAAACTGTTTTTT
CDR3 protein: CASSPPGTAVNEKLFF

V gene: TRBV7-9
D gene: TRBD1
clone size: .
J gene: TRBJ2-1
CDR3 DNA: TGTGCCAGCAGCTTAGGGGGACAGGAGCAGTTCTTC
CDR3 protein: CASSLGGQEQFF

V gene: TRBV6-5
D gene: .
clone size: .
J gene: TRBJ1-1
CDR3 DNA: TGTGCCAGCAGTTACGGAGGGGCTGAAGCTTTCTTT
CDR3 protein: CASSYGGAEAFF

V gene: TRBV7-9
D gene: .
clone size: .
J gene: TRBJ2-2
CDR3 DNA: TGTGCCAGCAGAGCAGGGAACACCGGGGAGCTGTTTTTT
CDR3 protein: CASRAGNTGELFF

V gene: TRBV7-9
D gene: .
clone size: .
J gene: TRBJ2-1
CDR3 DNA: TGTGCCAGCAGCTTAAGCACAGGAGCCGGCTACAATGAGCAGTTCTTC
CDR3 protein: CASSLSTGAGYNEQFF

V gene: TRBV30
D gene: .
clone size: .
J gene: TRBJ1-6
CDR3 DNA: TGTGCCTGGGAACAGGGTTGGAGTTCACCCCTCCACTTT
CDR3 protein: CAWEQGWSSPLHF

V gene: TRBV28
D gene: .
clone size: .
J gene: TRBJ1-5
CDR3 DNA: TGTGCCAGCAGCTTACCCGGTGGAGGGTCGAGCAATCAGCCCCAGCATTTT
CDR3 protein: CASSLPGGGSSNQPQHF

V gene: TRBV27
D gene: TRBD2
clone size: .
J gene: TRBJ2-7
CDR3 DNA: TGTGCCAGCTCCCTCGGGAGGTTAGCCTACGAGCAGTACTTC
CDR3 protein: CASSLGRLAYEQYF

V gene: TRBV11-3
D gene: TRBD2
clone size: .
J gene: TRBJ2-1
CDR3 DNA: TGTGCCAGCAGCCCCCCCTGGGGGGCTAGCGGGAGTTCCAATGAGCAGTTCTTC
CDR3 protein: CASSPPWGASGSSNEQFF

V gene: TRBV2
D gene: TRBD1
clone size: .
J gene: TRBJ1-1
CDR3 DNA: TGTGCCAGTGACCCCGGGACAGGTACAATCTGGGACACTGAAGCTTTCTTT
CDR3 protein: CASDPGTGTIWDTEAFF

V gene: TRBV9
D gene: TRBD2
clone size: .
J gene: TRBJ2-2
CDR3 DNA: TGTGCCAGCAGCCCCCGACTAGCGGGGTCGAACACCGGGGAGCTGTTTTTT
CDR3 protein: CASSPRLAGSNTGELFF

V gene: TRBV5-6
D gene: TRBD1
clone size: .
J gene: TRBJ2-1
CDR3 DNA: TGTGCCAGCAGCCTTGACAGGGGACGATACTACAATGAGCAGTTCTTC
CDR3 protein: CASSLDRGRYYNEQFF

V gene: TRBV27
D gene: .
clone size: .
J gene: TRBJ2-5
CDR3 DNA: TGTGCCAGCAGTTTATCGGTCCTAGCCTCTCAAGAGACCCAGTACTTC
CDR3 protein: CASSLSVLASQETQYF

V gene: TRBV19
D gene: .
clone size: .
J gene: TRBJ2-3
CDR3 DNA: TGTGCCAGTAGTATGAGGGCGGTAAACACAGATACGCAGTATTTT
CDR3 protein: CASSMRAVNTDTQYF

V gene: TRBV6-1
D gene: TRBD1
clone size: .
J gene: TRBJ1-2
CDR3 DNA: TGTGCCAGCAGACGCCACACACAGGGGCTCGATGGCTACACCTTC
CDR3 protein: CASRRHTQGLDGYTF

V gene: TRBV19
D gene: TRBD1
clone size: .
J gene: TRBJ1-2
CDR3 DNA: TGTGCCACTCCCGAGTGGACAGGGGGCTTCTATGGCTACACCTTC
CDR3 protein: CATPEWTGGFYGYTF

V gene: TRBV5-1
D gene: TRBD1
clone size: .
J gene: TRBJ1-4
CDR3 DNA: TGCGCCAGCAGCCCCGACAGGGATGGAGGGTCGGAGGAAAAACTGTTTTTT
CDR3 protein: CASSPDRDGGSEEKLFF